This T cell receptor beta chain was sequenced in a study of blood T cell repertoires in COVID-19. For the study at large: Material from acute and convalescent COVID-19 was sourced from the United States, Italy and Spain. PBMCs, B-cell-depleted T cells, or T cells were the source of the cDNA or gDNA that made up the material.

Authors' analysis steps: The authors estimated nucleated cell counts from reference gene primer amplification. Assay used: immunoSEQ multiplex PCR; TCRdb lists only in-frame clones, some missing. V, J and clone size were drawn from that table, and D and trimming were deduced from the DNA. The table includes around 100,000 clones, approximately 80% detected once. Germline V gene lookup returns CDR1 SGHRS and CDR2 YFSETQ. The CDR3 covers 12 residues. V dropped 4 bases and J dropped 11 bases, with 14 bases sitting between them. The chain combines TRBV5-1 with TRBJ2-3; D possibly corresponds to TRBD2 (6 bases). Source material: peripheral blood. The source of this sequence is a man between 65 and 79 years old with active or convalescent COVID-19. CDR3 coding DNA: TGCGCCAGCAGCCTCTCGGGACTGATGCAGTATTTT. Translated, it gives CASSLSGLMQYF.